These 32 T cell receptor beta chains were sequenced from one sample in a study of T cell responses to AZD1222 COVID-19 vaccine. Data came from immunoSEQ multiplex PCR; TCRdb stores just in-frame clones and leaves some out. Among over 100,000 clones listed, 75% to 90% were seen once. This specimen consisted of peripheral blood, obtained on day 0 of AZD1222 vaccination. These receptors all come from an adult in good health.

This clone was detected only once. The V and J genes are TRBV6-5 and TRBJ2-7, with 10 nucleotides matching TRBD1. CDR3 length equals 13 residues. The V and J ends lost 8 bases and 4 bases, in that order; junction bases with no gene match: 5. Germline CDR1 reads MNHEY; CDR2 reads SVGAGI. In DNA form, the CDR3 reads TGTGCCAGCGGGACAGGGGATCTTTACGAGCAGTACTTC. Protein product: CASGTGDLYEQYF.

V is TRBV3-1 (or the pseudogene TRBV3-2) and J is TRBJ2-7; 10 bases align to TRBD2. This CDR3 spans 15 amino acids. J was trimmed by 5 bases and V by 4 bases; bases with no gene match: 8. The V gene's germline CDR1 is LGHDT and CDR2 YNNKEL (reference sequence). In DNA form, the CDR3 reads TGTGCCAGCAGCCCCCCTAGCGGGGGCCCCAACGAGCAGTACTTC. It specifies CASSPPSGGPNEQYF.

The chain couples TRBV5-1 to TRBJ2-3; D not certain. In germline, CDR1 is SGHRS, CDR2 YFSETQ. This CDR3 is built from 15 residues. Between the trimmed V and J ends, which lost 6 bases and 3 bases, there was a span of 17 bases. The CDR3 DNA sequence: TGCGCCAGCAAGGTCCAAATCGATCGGACAGATACGCAGTATTTT. It codes for CASKVQIDRTDTQYF.

This chain uses TRBV18 with TRBJ2-2, with 7 bases matching TRBD2. Germline CDR1 reads KGHSH; CDR2 reads LQKENI. CDR3 length: 16 amino acids. Unmatched junction bases numbered 9, after V lost 3 bases and J lost 5 bases. CDR3 nucleotide sequence: TGTGCCAGCTCACCCGGATGGGCCGGGGGGACCGGGGAGCTGTTTTTT. Amino acid sequence: CASSPGWAGGTGELFF.

The J gene is TRBJ2-3, the V gene TRBV3-1 (or the pseudogene TRBV3-2); no firm D call. The V and J ends lost 1 base and 4 bases respectively, with 6 bases between them. The CDR3 sequence is 13 residues long. Germline V lookup: CDR1 LGHDT, CDR2 YNNKEL (reference sequence). The CDR3 sequence: CASSQAVSDTQYF. CDR3 bases: TGTGCCAGCAGCCAAGCGGTGTCAGATACGCAGTATTTT.

The rearrangement uses TRBV2 and TRBJ1-5, with D maybe TRBD1 (5 bases). V shed 7 bases and J shed 6 bases, with 19 bases lying between them. CDR1 is SNHLY, CDR2 FYNNEI, per germline. This CDR3 contains 15 residues. CDR3 sequence: CASTTEVGGGQPQHF. The DNA for the CDR3 is TGTGCCAGCACAACCGAAGTTGGGGGGGGTCAGCCCCAGCATTTT.

This chain joins TRBV5-1 and TRBJ1-2, with D hard to call. Trimming cost V 0 bases and J 4 bases, with 13 bases left between them. Germline V gives CDR1 SGHRS, CDR2 YFSETQ. The CDR3 consists of 15 residues. CDR3 DNA: TGCGCCAGCAGCTTGGCTGACCCACGGGGCTATGGCTACACCTTC. This translates into CASSLADPRGYGYTF.

The rearrangement joins TRBV30 to TRBJ1-3, with D unclear. CDR1 is GTSNPN and CDR2 is SVGIG in the germline V gene (reference sequence). This CDR3 is built from 13 residues. V was shortened by 5 bases and J by 2 bases, with 10 bases between the two germline ends. Here the CDR3 DNA reads TGTGCCTGGGCCCGAGGACCTGGAAACACCATATATTTT. It is translated as CAWARGPGNTIYF.

The chain links TRBV5-4 to TRBJ1-2; 8 bases are shared with TRBD1. The CDR3 spans 15 residues. The ends lost 3 bases at V and 10 bases at J; junction bases unmatched: 14. The germline V gene encodes CDR1 SGHNT and CDR2 YYREEE (reference sequence). Here the CDR3 DNA reads TGTGCCAGCAGCTCCCGAAGAGGGACAGGTAGTGTCTACACCTTC. Protein: CASSSRRGTGSVYTF. The full variable domain, its missing parts supplied by reference TRBV5-4 and TRBJ1-2, is ETGVTQSPTHLIKTRGQQVTLRCSSQSGHNTVSWYQQALGQGPQFIFQYYREEENGRGNFPPRFSGLQFPNYSSELNVNALELDDSALYLCASSSRRGTGSVYTFGSGTRLTVV.

V usage is TRBV5-1 and J usage is TRBJ2-5; TRBD1 matches 7 bases. The length of the CDR3 is 15 residues. V shed 4 bases, J shed 4 bases, and the junction held 10 bases outside the gene matches. From germline, CDR1 is SGHRS and CDR2 YFSETQ. This CDR3 reads CASSRQGTSGETQYF. Here the CDR3 DNA reads TGCGCCAGCAGCCGACAGGGAACCAGCGGAGAGACCCAGTACTTC. Filled out from reference TRBV5-1 and TRBJ2-5, the complete variable domain reads KAGVTQTPRYLIKTRGQQVTLSCSPISGHRSVSWYQQTPGQGLQFLFEYFSETQRNKGNFPGRFSGRQFSNSRSEMNVSTLELGDSALYLCASSRQGTSGETQYFGPGTRLLVL.

V usage is TRBV11-3 and J usage is TRBJ1-1; D is possibly TRBD1 (5 bases). This CDR3 comprises 13 residues. CDR1 SGHNT and CDR2 YENEEA come from the germline V gene. The germline V and J ends were trimmed by 3 bases and 4 bases, with 9 bases remaining between them. This chain's CDR3 is CASSFRRGTEAFF. The CDR3, as DNA: TGTGCCAGCAGCTTCCGTAGGGGCACTGAAGCTTTCTTT.

The chain uses TRBV23-1 and TRBJ1-2, with a possible D match to TRBD1 (5 bases). TRBV23-1 is flagged as an ORF with uncertain function. Trimming removed 3 bases from V and 1 base from J, with 18 bases in between. The CDR3 extends over 17 amino acids. The DNA of the CDR3 is TGCGCCAGCAGTCATTGGCATGGCAGGGCGATTAACTATGGCTACACCTTC. It specifies CASSHWHGRAINYGYTF.

The rearrangement joins TRBV19 to TRBJ1-6; D is ambiguous. Germline V lookup: CDR1 LNHDA, CDR2 SQIVND (reference sequence). The germline V and J ends were trimmed by 3 bases and 0 bases, with 3 bases remaining between them. This CDR3 spans 14 amino acids. The CDR3 loop is CASSILSYNSPLHF. The CDR3 nucleotides read TGTGCCAGTAGTATCCTCTCCTATAATTCACCCCTCCACTTT. The full variable domain, with the rest looked up from reference TRBV19 and TRBJ1-6, is DGGITQSPKYLFRKEGQNVTLSCEQNLNHDAMYWYRQDPGQGLRLIYYSQIVNDFQKGDIAEGYSVSREKKESFPLTVTSAQKNPTAFYLCASSILSYNSPLHFGNGTRLTVT.

This sequence joins TRBV27 and TRBJ1-2, with 7 bases matching TRBD1. The germline CDR1 and CDR2 sequences are MNHEY and SMNVEV (reference sequence). Trimming cost V 0 bases and J 0 bases; bases outside gene matches: 4. This CDR3 spans 16 amino acids. The CDR3 bases are TGTGCCAGCAGTTTATCACAGGGGTTACCTAACTATGGCTACACCTTC. Translating gives CASSLSQGLPNYGYTF.

The chain carries TRBV30 and TRBJ2-7, with a tentative D call TRBD1 (6 bases). Germline V lookup: CDR1 GTSNPN, CDR2 SVGIG (reference sequence). Deletions cut 8 bases from V and 3 bases from J, with 17 bases between. The CDR3 contains 13 residues. Here the CDR3 DNA reads TGTGCCCTGCTCTCTACAGGGTACTACGAGCAGTACTTC. Its protein is CALLSTGYYEQYF.

The chain employs TRBV4-1 and TRBJ1-2; no clear D. Trimming took 0 bases from V and 10 from J, leaving 12 bases between them. The CDR3 totals 13 residues. Germline loops: CDR1 MGHRA, CDR2 YSYEKL. The CDR3 DNA is TGCGCCAGCAGCCAAGAGCAGGCCCTTCACTACACCTTC. It yields the protein CASSQEQALHYTF.

The chain joins TRBV11-2 to TRBJ1-2; 8 bases agree with TRBD1. Trimming took 4 bases from V and 2 from J; bases not matched to a gene: 9. The germline V gene encodes CDR1 SGHAT and CDR2 FQNNGV. This CDR3 has 16 residues. CDR3 loop: CASSSPTGAKNYGYTF. The CDR3 DNA reads TGTGCCAGCAGCTCGCCGACAGGGGCCAAAAACTATGGCTACACCTTC.

The gene calls are TRBV12-3 or TRBV12-4 and TRBJ1-1; D remains ambiguous. The length of the CDR3 is 13 residues. Trimming removed 6 bases from V and 1 base from J, with 9 bases in between. CDR3 loop: CASSRRENTEAFF. As DNA, the CDR3 is TGTGCCAGCAGCCGACGGGAGAACACTGAAGCTTTCTTT.

The chain joins TRBV5-6 to TRBJ1-1; no firm D call. From germline, CDR1 is SGHDT and CDR2 YYEEEE. The CDR3 has 12 residues. V lost 0 bases and J lost 4, with 4 bases in between. The CDR3 spells CASSLGPTEAFF. The CDR3 DNA reads TGTGCCAGCAGCTTGGGCCCCACTGAAGCTTTCTTT.

In its sample, this clone was seen once. The V and J genes are TRBV12-3 or TRBV12-4 and TRBJ2-3; 7 bases line up with TRBD1. This CDR3 has 13 amino acids. Losses at the gene ends were 8 bases for V and 5 bases for J; bases not matched to a gene: 7. The CDR3: CASRGGLLDTQYF. The CDR3, as DNA: TGTGCCAGCCGAGGGGGCCTGCTAGATACGCAGTATTTT.

This rearrangement joins TRBV13 to TRBJ1-3; TRBD1 aligns across 7 bases. The CDR3 contains 19 residues. Germline V gene sequence: CDR1 PRHDT, CDR2 FYEKMQ (reference sequence). Trimming at V came to 1 base and at J to 0 bases, leaving 12 bases not matched to a gene. CDR3 sequence: CASSLVGTDQGTSGNTIYF. The CDR3 nucleotides read TGTGCCAGCAGCTTAGTTGGGACAGATCAGGGGACCTCTGGAAACACCATATATTTT. Using reference TRBV13 and TRBJ1-3 for the parts outside the CDR3, the full variable domain is AAGVIQSPRHLIKEKRETATLKCYPIPRHDTVYWYQQGPGQDPQFLISFYEKMQSDKGSIPDRFSAQQFSDYHSELNMSSLELGDSALYFCASSLVGTDQGTSGNTIYFGEGSWLTVV.

The chain carries TRBV10-3 and TRBJ2-1; D may be TRBD1 or TRBD2 (6 bases each). There are 12 residues in the CDR3. CDR1 is ENHRY and CDR2 is SYGVKD in the germline V gene. Trimming took off 7 bases at V and 5 bases at J, with 9 bases between the two ends. Written as DNA, the CDR3 is TGTGCCATCACAAGGGGGGACAATGAGCAGTTCTTC. Protein: CAITRGDNEQFF.

The rearrangement uses TRBV7-6 and TRBJ2-2; D is uncertain. CDR1 SGHVS and CDR2 FNYEAQ come from the germline V gene. The CDR3 extends over 16 amino acids. Between the trimmed V and J ends, which lost 2 bases and 0 bases, there was a span of 10 bases. CDR3 in amino acids: CASSLNPTANTGELFF. CDR3 DNA: TGTGCCAGCAGCTTAAATCCCACCGCGAACACCGGGGAGCTGTTTTTT.

The chain is built from TRBV5-1 and TRBJ1-2; 8 nucleotides agree with TRBD1. Looked up from germline, CDR1 is SGHRS and CDR2 is YFSETQ. There are 14 residues in the CDR3. Trimming took 4 bases from V and 3 from J; bases not matched to a gene: 5. In DNA form, the CDR3 reads TGCGCCAGCAGCGAACTGGGACAGGACTATGGCTACACCTTC. It translates to CASSELGQDYGYTF. The variable domain in full, completed from reference TRBV5-1 and TRBJ1-2, reads KAGVTQTPRYLIKTRGQQVTLSCSPISGHRSVSWYQQTPGQGLQFLFEYFSETQRNKGNFPGRFSGRQFSNSRSEMNVSTLELGDSALYLCASSELGQDYGYTFGSGTRLTVV.

V is TRBV6-5 and J is TRBJ1-3; no definite D call. The CDR3 is 13 amino acids. Trimming cost V 7 bases and J 7 bases, with 14 bases left between them. Per the germline V gene, CDR1 is MNHEY and CDR2 is SVGAGI. This CDR3 is CASTRYLGNTIYF. DNA for the CDR3: TGTGCCAGCACCCGGTATCTCGGGAACACCATATATTTT.

The chain joins TRBV7-8 to TRBJ2-2; no clear D gene. The germline gives CDR1 SGHVS, CDR2 FQNEAQ. V lost 5 bases and J lost 7, with 11 bases in between. The CDR3 is 13 residues long. CDR3 amino acids: CASSGEAIGELFF. The CDR3 bases are TGTGCCAGCAGCGGAGAGGCGATCGGGGAGCTGTTTTTT.

The genes are TRBV29-1 and TRBJ2-5, with D unresolved. This CDR3 is 10 amino acids long. V lost 5 bases and J 5 bases, leaving 6 bases between the germline ends. Per the germline V gene, CDR1 is SQVTM and CDR2 is ANQGSEA. The CDR3 DNA reads TGCAGCGTTCATGTGGAGACCCAGTACTTC. Encoded protein: CSVHVETQYF.

The chain employs TRBV5-8 and TRBJ1-5; D unresolved. The CDR3 totals 15 residues. The V gene's germline CDR1 is SGHTS and CDR2 YDEGEE. Deletions cut 0 bases from V and 5 bases from J, with 12 bases between. The CDR3 loop reads CASSLVVRGYQPQHF. DNA of the CDR3: TGTGCCAGCAGCTTGGTGGTGCGGGGTTATCAGCCCCAGCATTTT.

This rearrangement joins TRBV7-2 to TRBJ1-6, with D perhaps TRBD1 (6 bases). V was trimmed by 0 bases and J by 9 bases, leaving 9 bases between them. This CDR3 comprises 14 residues. Germline V gene data show CDR1 as SGHTA and CDR2 as FQGNSA. The CDR3 DNA reads as TGTGCCAGCAGCTTAGCACAGGGCGGTTCACCCCTCCACTTT. It specifies CASSLAQGGSPLHF. The variable domain in full, completed from reference TRBV7-2 and TRBJ1-6, reads GAGVSQSPSNKVTEKGKDVELRCDPISGHTALYWYRQSLGQGLEFLIYFQGNSAPDKSGLPSDRFSAERTGGSVSTLTIQRTQQEDSAVYLCASSLAQGGSPLHFGNGTRLTVT.

V usage is TRBV6-2 or TRBV6-3 and J usage is TRBJ1-6; D unresolved. Germline V gives CDR1 MNHEY, CDR2 SVGEGT. Trimming cost V 4 bases and J 5 bases, with 15 bases left between them. There are 16 residues in the CDR3. CDR3 nucleotides: TGTGCCAGCAGTTCCGGATCCCGGGCGGATAATTCACCCCTCCACTTT. This codes for CASSSGSRADNSPLHF.

In its sample, this clone was seen once. The chain uses TRBV5-1 and TRBJ1-1, with 8 bases aligning to TRBD1. The length of the CDR3 is 16 residues. CDR1 SGHRS and CDR2 YFSETQ come from the germline V gene. J was trimmed by 0 bases and V by 0 bases; bases with no gene match: 4. The CDR3 sequence is CASSLGTGPMNTEAFF. CDR3 DNA: TGCGCCAGCAGCTTGGGGACAGGGCCCATGAACACTGAAGCTTTCTTT. Variable domain in full (rest from reference TRBV5-1 and TRBJ1-1): KAGVTQTPRYLIKTRGQQVTLSCSPISGHRSVSWYQQTPGQGLQFLFEYFSETQRNKGNFPGRFSGRQFSNSRSEMNVSTLELGDSALYLCASSLGTGPMNTEAFFGQGTRLTVV.

The V call is TRBV28, the J call TRBJ1-2; D is undetermined. The CDR3 has 14 residues. CDR1 and CDR2 (germline): MDHEN, SYDVKM. Trimming pared 6 bases from V and 3 bases from J, leaving 14 bases between. CDR3 nucleotides: TGTGCCAGCAGACCTCGCGGGTACCACTATGGCTACACCTTC. Its protein product is CASRPRGYHYGYTF.